Shown below are 7 T cell receptor beta chains from a single sample sequenced in a study of blood T cell repertoires in COVID-19. The method was immunoSEQ multiplex PCR; TCRdb's version includes in-frame clones alone and lacks a portion of them. The table has about 480,000 clones, roughly 87% seen once. Material for sequencing was PBMCs or T cells enriched from blood (not recorded which). Receptors were obtained from a woman younger than 35 with acute COVID-19.

The chain employs TRBV28 and TRBJ2-7, with D possibly matching TRBD2 (6 bases). V gave up 7 bases and J gave up 11 bases, with 21 bases separating them. In germline, CDR1 is MDHEN, CDR2 SYDVKM. This CDR3 is 13 amino acids long. The chain's CDR3 is CASNSGTSINEYF. CDR3 nucleotides: TGTGCCAGCAACTCCGGGACTTCAATAAATGAGTACTTC.

The chain recombines TRBV30 with TRBJ2-3; 8 bases are a match to TRBD1. There are 12 residues in the CDR3. CDR1 and CDR2 (germline): GTSNPN, SVGIG (reference sequence). J gave up 4 bases and V 6 bases, and 3 bases lay outside the gene matches. CDR3 amino acids: CACTGGSDTQYF. The CDR3 coding sequence is TGTGCCTGTACAGGGGGATCAGATACGCAGTATTTT.

This clone was seen a single time. This sequence joins TRBV11-2 and TRBJ1-2, with 7 bases aligning to TRBD1. The CDR3 runs 19 residues. V gave up 5 bases and J gave up 7 bases; unmatched junction bases: 25. CDR1 is SGHAT, CDR2 FQNNGV, per germline. CDR3 sequence (DNA): TGTGCCAGCAGCCCCCGGACAGGCCAAACAACTCACCTGCCGACTGGCTACACCTTC. Residues: CASSPRTGQTTHLPTGYTF.

V usage is TRBV4-1 and J usage is TRBJ1-6; no definite D call. V lost 1 base to trimming and J lost 8 bases, with 15 bases between them. The CDR3 totals 16 residues. CDR1 is MGHRA and CDR2 is YSYEKL in the germline V gene. CDR3 amino acids: CASSQVLVEGYSPLHF. The CDR3 DNA sequence: TGCGCCAGCAGCCAAGTTTTGGTTGAGGGCTATTCACCCCTCCACTTT.

The chain has TRBV7-9 and TRBJ2-7; 10 bases align to TRBD2. The V segment lost 1 base and the J segment 0 bases; nucleotides outside the gene matches: 3. Germline values: CDR1 SEHNR, CDR2 FQNEAQ (reference sequence). The CDR3 totals 16 residues. The CDR3 region is CASSLEPSGGSYEQYF. CDR3 nucleotides: TGTGCCAGCAGCTTAGAGCCTAGCGGGGGCTCCTACGAGCAGTACTTC.

About this clone: Other nucleotide sequences in the sample specify the same CDR3. The V gene is TRBV29-1, the J gene TRBJ1-1, with unresolved D. Germline lookup yields CDR1 SQVTM and CDR2 ANQGSEA. V was pared by 6 bases and J by 1 base, with 3 bases between. This CDR3 comprises 10 residues. CDR3 bases: TGCAGCGTAGCGAACACTGAAGCTTTCTTT. Amino acid sequence: CSVANTEAFF.

The gene calls are TRBV18 and TRBJ2-7; D is uncertain. Germline V CDR1 and CDR2: KGHSH, LQKENI. The germline V and J ends were trimmed by 3 bases and 2 bases, with 11 bases remaining between them. The CDR3 loop spans 14 amino acids. The CDR3 DNA is TGTGCCAGCTCACCCCCCGGCGGCGCCTACGAGCAGTACTTC. It encodes CASSPPGGAYEQYF.